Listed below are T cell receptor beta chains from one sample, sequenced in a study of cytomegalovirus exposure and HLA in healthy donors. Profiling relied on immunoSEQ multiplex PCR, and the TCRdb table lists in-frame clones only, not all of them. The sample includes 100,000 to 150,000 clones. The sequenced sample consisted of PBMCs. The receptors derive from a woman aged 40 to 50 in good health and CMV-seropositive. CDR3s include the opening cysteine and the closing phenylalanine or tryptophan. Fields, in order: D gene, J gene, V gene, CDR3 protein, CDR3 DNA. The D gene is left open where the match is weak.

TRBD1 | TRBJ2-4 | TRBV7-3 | CASSLGQGVGIQYF | TGTGCCAGCAGCTTAGGACAGGGGGTGGGCATTCAGTACTTC
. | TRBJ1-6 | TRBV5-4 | CASSRDSNSPLHF | TGTGCCAGCAGCCGGGACTCTAATTCACCCCTCCACTTT
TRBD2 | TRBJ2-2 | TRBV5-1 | CASSPDSPAGAGELFF | TGCGCCAGCAGCCCTGACAGTCCTGCGGGGGCCGGGGAGCTGTTTTTT
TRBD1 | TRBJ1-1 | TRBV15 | CATSRDRAGTVGAFF | TGTGCCACCAGCAGAGATCGGGCCGGGACAGTCGGAGCTTTCTTT
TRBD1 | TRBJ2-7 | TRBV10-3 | CAISSGTGYYEQYF | TGTGCCATCAGTTCCGGGACAGGCTACTACGAGCAGTACTTC
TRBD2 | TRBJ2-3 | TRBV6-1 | CASSELAGADTQYF | TGTGCCAGCAGTGAACTAGCGGGAGCAGATACGCAGTATTTT
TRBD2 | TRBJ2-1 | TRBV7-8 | CASSSGTSGRVGNEQFF | TGTGCCAGCAGCTCTGGGACTAGCGGGAGGGTCGGCAATGAGCAGTTCTTC
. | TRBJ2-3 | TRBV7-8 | CASSLLLKGGPDTQYF | TGTGCCAGCAGCTTGTTGCTGAAAGGAGGGCCAGATACGCAGTATTTT
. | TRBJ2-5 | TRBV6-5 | CASSYSLAPAETQYF | TGTGCCAGCAGTTACTCTCTAGCCCCTGCTGAGACCCAGTACTTC
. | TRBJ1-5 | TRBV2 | CASSGDPQAGHSNQPQHF | TGTGCCAGCAGCGGCGACCCCCAGGCAGGGCATAGCAATCAGCCCCAGCATTTT
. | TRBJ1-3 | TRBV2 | CASREQGSGNTIYF | TGTGCCAGCAGGGAACAGGGATCTGGAAACACCATATATTTT
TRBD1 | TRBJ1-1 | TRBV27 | CASSPRQGRITEAFF | TGTGCCAGCAGTCCCCGACAGGGGCGAATCACTGAAGCTTTCTTT